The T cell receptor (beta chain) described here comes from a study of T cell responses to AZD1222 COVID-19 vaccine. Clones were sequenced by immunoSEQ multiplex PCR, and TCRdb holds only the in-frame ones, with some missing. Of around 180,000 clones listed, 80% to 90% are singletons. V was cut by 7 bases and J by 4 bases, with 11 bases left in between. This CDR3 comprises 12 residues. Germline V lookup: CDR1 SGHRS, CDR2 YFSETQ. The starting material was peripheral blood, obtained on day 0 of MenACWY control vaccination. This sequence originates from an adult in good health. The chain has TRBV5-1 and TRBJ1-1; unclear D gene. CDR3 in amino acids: CASSSRGTEAFF. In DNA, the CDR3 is TGCGCCAGCTCCAGCCGAGGCACTGAAGCTTTCTTT.